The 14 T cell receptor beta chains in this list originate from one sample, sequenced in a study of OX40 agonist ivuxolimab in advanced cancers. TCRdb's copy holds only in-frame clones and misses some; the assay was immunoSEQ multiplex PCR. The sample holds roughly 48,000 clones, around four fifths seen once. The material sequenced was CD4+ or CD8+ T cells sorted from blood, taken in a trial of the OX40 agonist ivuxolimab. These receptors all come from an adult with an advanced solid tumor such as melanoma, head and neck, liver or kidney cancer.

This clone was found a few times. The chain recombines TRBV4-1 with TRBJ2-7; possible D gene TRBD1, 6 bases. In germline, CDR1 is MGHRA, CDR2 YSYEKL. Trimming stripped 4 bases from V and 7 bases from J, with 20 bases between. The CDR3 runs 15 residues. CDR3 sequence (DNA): TGCGCCAGCAGCCCACGGGACACGGACTTGAGGGAGCAGTACTTC. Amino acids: CASSPRDTDLREQYF.

The CDR3 DNA reads TGTGCCAGCAGAAAAGGGGATTCATGGGGTACCCAGTACTTC. Protein product: CASRKGDSWGTQYF. V is TRBV27 and J is TRBJ2-5; maybe TRBD1 (5 bases). Trimming pared 6 bases from V and 8 bases from J, leaving 19 bases between. The CDR3 runs to 14 residues. Germline CDR1 and CDR2: MNHEY and SMNVEV (reference sequence).

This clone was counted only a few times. The CDR3 sequence: CASSVYINYGYTF. The CDR3 bases are TGTGCCAGCAGTGTTTACATCAACTATGGCTACACCTTC. The chain is built from TRBV2 and TRBJ1-2; D remains unclear. The CDR3 runs 13 residues. The V end lost 4 bases, the J end lost 2 bases, and 8 bases lay between the germline ends. Germline V CDR1 and CDR2: SNHLY, FYNNEI. Full variable domain (outside the CDR3, taken from reference TRBV2 and TRBJ1-2): EPEVTQTPSHQVTQMGQEVILRCVPISNHLYFYWYRQILGQKVEFLVSFYNNEISEKSEIFDDQFSVERPDGSNFTLKIRSTKLEDSAMYFCASSVYINYGYTFGSGTRLTVV.

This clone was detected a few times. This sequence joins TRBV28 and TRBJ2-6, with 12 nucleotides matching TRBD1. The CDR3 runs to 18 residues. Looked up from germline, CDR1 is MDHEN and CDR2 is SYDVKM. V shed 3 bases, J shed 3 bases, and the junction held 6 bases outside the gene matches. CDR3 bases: TGTGCCAGCAGTTTCAGGGACAGGGGGCGCGGTGGGGCCAACGTCCTGACTTTC. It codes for CASSFRDRGRGGANVLTF.

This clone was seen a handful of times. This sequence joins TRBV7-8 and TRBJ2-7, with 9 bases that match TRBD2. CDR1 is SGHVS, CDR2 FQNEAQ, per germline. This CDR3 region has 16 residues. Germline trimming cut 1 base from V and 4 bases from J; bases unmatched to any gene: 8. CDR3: CASSLVGGTSRYEQYF. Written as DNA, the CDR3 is TGTGCCAGCAGCTTAGTCGGTGGGACTAGCAGATACGAGCAGTACTTC.

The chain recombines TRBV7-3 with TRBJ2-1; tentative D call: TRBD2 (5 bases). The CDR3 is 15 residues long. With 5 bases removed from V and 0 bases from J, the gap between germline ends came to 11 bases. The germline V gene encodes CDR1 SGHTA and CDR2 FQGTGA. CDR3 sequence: CASSPGITSYNEQFF. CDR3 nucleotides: TGTGCCAGCAGCCCCGGGATTACCTCCTACAATGAGCAGTTCTTC.

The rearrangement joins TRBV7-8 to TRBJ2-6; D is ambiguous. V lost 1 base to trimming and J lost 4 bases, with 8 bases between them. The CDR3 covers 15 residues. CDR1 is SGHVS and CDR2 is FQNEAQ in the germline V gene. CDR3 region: CASSLDGSGANVLTF. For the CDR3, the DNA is TGTGCCAGCAGCTTAGACGGGTCCGGGGCCAACGTCCTGACTTTC.

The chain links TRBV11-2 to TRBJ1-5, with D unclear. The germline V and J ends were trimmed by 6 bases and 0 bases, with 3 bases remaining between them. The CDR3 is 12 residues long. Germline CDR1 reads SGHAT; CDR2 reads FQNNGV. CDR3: CASSDSNQPQHF. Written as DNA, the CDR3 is TGTGCCAGCAGTGATAGCAATCAGCCCCAGCATTTT. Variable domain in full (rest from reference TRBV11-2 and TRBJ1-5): EAGVAQSPRYKIIEKRQSVAFWCNPISGHATLYWYQQILGQGPKLLIQFQNNGVVDDSQLPKDRFSAERLKGVDSTLKIQPAKLEDSAVYLCASSDSNQPQHFGDGTRLSIL.

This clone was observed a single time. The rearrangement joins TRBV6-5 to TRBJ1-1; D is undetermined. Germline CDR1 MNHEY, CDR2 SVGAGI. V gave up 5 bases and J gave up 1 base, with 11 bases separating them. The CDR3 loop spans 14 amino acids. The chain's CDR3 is CASSPTFRNTEAFF. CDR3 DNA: TGTGCCAGCAGTCCCACGTTTAGGAACACTGAAGCTTTCTTT.

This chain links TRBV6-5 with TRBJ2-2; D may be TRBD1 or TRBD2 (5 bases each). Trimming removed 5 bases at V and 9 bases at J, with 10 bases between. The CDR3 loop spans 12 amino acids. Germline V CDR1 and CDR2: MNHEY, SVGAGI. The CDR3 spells CASSRDRRELFF. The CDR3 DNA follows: TGTGCCAGCAGTCGGGACCGCAGGGAGCTGTTTTTT.

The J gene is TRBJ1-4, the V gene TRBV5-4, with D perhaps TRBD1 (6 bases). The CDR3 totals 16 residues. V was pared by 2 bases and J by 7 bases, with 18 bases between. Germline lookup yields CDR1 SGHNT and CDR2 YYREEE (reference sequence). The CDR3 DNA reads TGTGCCAGCAGCTTCGGGGGCGGGACACCCGGTGAAAAACTGTTTTTT. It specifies CASSFGGGTPGEKLFF.

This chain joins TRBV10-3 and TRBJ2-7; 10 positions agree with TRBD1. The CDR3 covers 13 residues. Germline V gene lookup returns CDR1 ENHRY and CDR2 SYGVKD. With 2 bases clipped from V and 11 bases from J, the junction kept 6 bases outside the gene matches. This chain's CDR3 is CAISEEAGTGEYF. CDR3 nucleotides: TGTGCCATCAGTGAGGAGGCCGGGACAGGGGAGTACTTC.

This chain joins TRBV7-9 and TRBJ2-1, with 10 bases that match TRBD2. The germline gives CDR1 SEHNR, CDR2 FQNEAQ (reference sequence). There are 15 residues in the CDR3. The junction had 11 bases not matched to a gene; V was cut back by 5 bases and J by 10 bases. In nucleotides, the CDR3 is TGTGCCAGCAGCACCCCAGCGGGGGGGCGTAGGGAGCAGTTCTTC. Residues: CASSTPAGGRREQFF.

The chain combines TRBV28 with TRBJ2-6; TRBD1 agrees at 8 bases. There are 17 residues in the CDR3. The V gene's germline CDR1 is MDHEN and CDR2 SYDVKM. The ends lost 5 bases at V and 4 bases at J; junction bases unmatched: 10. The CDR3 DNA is TGTGCCAGCAGTCGAAACAGGGGGTTGGCGGGGGCCAACGTCCTGACTTTC. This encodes CASSRNRGLAGANVLTF.